This passage covers 13 T cell receptor beta chains from one sample sequenced in a study of shared clonotypes between healthy human individuals. Profiling relied on immunoSEQ multiplex PCR, and the TCRdb table lists in-frame clones only, not all of them. In the table there are more than 2,000,000 clones, roughly nine tenths of which are singletons. The sequenced sample consisted of naive CD4+ T cells sorted from blood. The sample's subset: CD45RA+ positively selected. The origin of the receptors is a young man in good health.

The V call is TRBV9, the J call TRBJ2-6; possibly TRBD1 for D (5 bases). V was clipped by 2 bases and J by 2 bases, with 29 bases between them. CDR1 SGDLS and CDR2 YYNGEE come from the germline V gene. CDR3 length: 22 amino acids. CDR3 coding DNA: TGTGCCAGCAGCGTTTATTTGAGTCCTTTAAACAGGACCTCGACTGGGGCCAACGTCCTGACTTTC. Translating gives CASSVYLSPLNRTSTGANVLTF.

J is TRBJ1-1 and V is TRBV7-2, with unresolved D. The CDR3 is made up of 13 amino acids. V was pared by 3 bases and J by 4 bases, with 9 bases between. The germline V gene has CDR1 SGHTA and CDR2 FQGNSA. CDR3 sequence (DNA): TGTGCCAGCAGCTTTTCAACAGTCACTGAAGCTTTCTTT. Protein: CASSFSTVTEAFF.

DNA of the CDR3: TGCGCCAGCAGCGTTACAGGTATCTCTGGAAACACCATATATTTT. Residues: CASSVTGISGNTIYF. This sequence joins TRBV5-1 and TRBJ1-3; D is perhaps TRBD1 (5 bases). The V end lost 4 bases, the J end lost 0 bases, and 11 bases lay between the germline ends. This CDR3 contains 15 residues. Germline-derived CDR1 and CDR2 are SGHRS and YFSETQ.

This rearrangement joins TRBV18 to TRBJ2-1; D might be TRBD1 (6 bases). Germline V lookup: CDR1 KGHSH, CDR2 LQKENI. The CDR3 runs 15 residues. The ends were cut back, 0 bases at V and 5 bases at J, with 11 bases in the middle. CDR3 sequence: CASSPPGTPDNEQFF. The DNA of the CDR3 is TGTGCCAGCTCACCACCTGGGACACCGGACAATGAGCAGTTCTTC. Full variable domain (remainder filled in from reference TRBV18 and TRBJ2-1): NAGVMQNPRHLVRRRGQEARLRCSPMKGHSHVYWYRQLPEEGLKFMVYLQKENIIDESGMPKERFSAEFPKEGPSILRIQQVVRGDSAAYFCASSPPGTPDNEQFFGPGTRLTVL.

This sequence joins TRBV7-9 and TRBJ1-4; D is possibly TRBD1 (5 bases). The CDR3 spans 15 residues. V lost 5 bases, J lost 5 bases, and 15 bases lay in between. Germline V gene sequence: CDR1 SEHNR, CDR2 FQNEAQ (reference sequence). The DNA of the CDR3 is TGTGCCAGCAGCCCCCCTCGGGGGACCAATGAAAAACTGTTTTTT. Translation: CASSPPRGTNEKLFF.

This chain uses TRBV5-5 with TRBJ1-2; no firm D call. Germline CDR1 and CDR2: SGHKS and YYEKEE (reference sequence). Trimming removed 2 bases from V and 2 bases from J, with 7 bases in between. The CDR3 loop spans 13 amino acids. In DNA, the CDR3 is TGTGCCAGCAGCTTCTCGAACAACTATGGCTACACCTTC. Protein product: CASSFSNNYGYTF.

This chain joins TRBV25-1 and TRBJ1-2; D remains unclear. CDR1 is MGHDK and CDR2 is SYGVNS in the germline V gene. V lost 3 bases to trimming and J lost 2 bases, with 16 bases between them. The CDR3 length is 16 residues. CDR3 loop: CASSDRGFGPNYGYTF. As DNA, the CDR3 is TGTGCCAGCAGTGATCGAGGGTTTGGTCCGAACTATGGCTACACCTTC.

The V call is TRBV19, the J call TRBJ1-6; TRBD1 agrees at 8 bases. The CDR3 totals 15 residues. The ends lost 5 bases at V and 6 bases at J; junction bases unmatched: 6. CDR1 and CDR2 from the germline V gene are LNHDA and SQIVND (reference sequence). The CDR3 region has the DNA TGTGCCAGTAGTCCCCAGGGGGCGGTTAATTCACCCCTCCACTTT. This codes for CASSPQGAVNSPLHF.

The chain uses TRBV6-1 and TRBJ2-7; the D gene is possibly TRBD2 (5 bases). Trimming removed 7 bases from V and 0 bases from J, with 7 bases in between. The germline gives CDR1 MNHNS, CDR2 SASEGT. CDR3 length: 12 residues. The CDR3 is CASKTSSYEQYF. CDR3 sequence (DNA): TGTGCCAGCAAAACTAGCTCCTACGAGCAGTACTTC.

The V and J genes are TRBV6-1 and TRBJ2-1; 14 positions agree with TRBD2. The V gene end was trimmed by 4 bases and the J gene end by 6 bases; junction bases not matched to a gene: 5. The V gene's germline CDR1 is MNHNS and CDR2 SASEGT. The CDR3 is 16 residues long. The DNA for the CDR3 is TGTGCCAGCAGTGTCGGGACTAGCGGGAGTAGCAATGAGCAGTTCTTC. This translates into CASSVGTSGSSNEQFF.

The chain is built from TRBV27 and TRBJ2-1; D possibly corresponds to TRBD1 (6 bases). CDR1 MNHEY and CDR2 SMNVEV come from the germline V gene (reference sequence). The ends were cut back, 3 bases at V and 9 bases at J, with 24 bases in the middle. The CDR3 totals 17 residues. In DNA, the CDR3 is TGTGCCAGCAGTTTCCTCAACAGGGTGACGTTGATGGGTGAGCAGTTCTTC. This gives the protein CASSFLNRVTLMGEQFF.

The chain is built from TRBV5-1 and TRBJ1-2, with 9 bases that match TRBD1. After removal of 4 bases from V and 4 bases from J, the junction contained 8 bases not matched to a gene. Germline CDR1 and CDR2: SGHRS and YFSETQ. This CDR3 has 15 amino acids. CDR3 nucleotides: TGCGCCAGCAGCCTAGGACAGGGGAACGGCTATGGCTACACCTTC. Encoded protein: CASSLGQGNGYGYTF.

The V and J genes are TRBV27 and TRBJ1-2, with 7 bases matching TRBD1. The ends lost 4 bases at V and 3 bases at J; junction bases unmatched: 8. CDR3 length equals 15 residues. Germline assignment: CDR1 MNHEY and CDR2 SMNVEV (reference sequence). CDR3 sequence reads: CASSSRQGADYGYTF. In DNA form, the CDR3 reads TGTGCCAGCAGTTCCCGACAGGGAGCAGACTATGGCTACACCTTC.